A selection of T cell receptor beta chains follows, all from one sample in a study of OX40 agonist ivuxolimab in advanced cancers. Sequenced by immunoSEQ multiplex PCR; TCRdb stores in-frame clones only, minus some. The sample carries approximately 71,000 clones, less than 90% recorded once. Sequenced here: CD4+ or CD8+ T cells sorted from blood, sampled in a trial of the OX40 agonist ivuxolimab. All receptors come from an adult with an advanced solid tumor such as melanoma, head and neck, liver or kidney cancer. The CDR3 runs from the conserved cysteine through the conserved F or W. Each record gives: D gene, clone size, J gene, V gene, CDR3 DNA, CDR3 protein. The D gene is left open where the match is weak. Clone size, where shown, is once, few, many, or a class for clones that have expanded.

TRBD1	-	TRBJ1-5	TRBV4-1	TGCGCCAGCAGCCAATTTTACAGGGGTCATCAGCCCCAGCATTTT	CASSQFYRGHQPQHF
-	-	TRBJ1-5	TRBV11-2	TGTGCCAGCAGCCCTGTTCGACCACCTACTCATAGCAATCAGCCCCAGCATTTT	CASSPVRPPTHSNQPQHF
-	-	TRBJ1-6	TRBV4-1	TGCGCCAGCAGCCGTAACGCTGAGGGTGTAGGCTTTGATTCACCCCTCCACTTT	CASSRNAEGVGFDSPLHF
-	-	TRBJ1-5	TRBV7-2	TGTGCCAGCAGTTCCCGGAGCGGTGACCAGCCCCAGCATTTT	CASSSRSGDQPQHF
-	-	TRBJ1-1	TRBV5-3	TGTGCCAGAAGAGTATTTGTTACTGAAGCTTTCTTT	CARRVFVTEAFF
-	-	TRBJ2-5	TRBV14	TGTGCCAGCAGCGCCGGGGGTGGGATCGAGACCCAGTACTTC	CASSAGGGIETQYF
-	-	TRBJ2-1	TRBV7-9	TGTGCCAGCAGCTTACAGGAGTGGGATGAGCAGTTCTTC	CASSLQEWDEQFF
-	-	TRBJ1-4	TRBV27	TGTGCCAGCAAGACCACTTCGTCAACTAATGAAAAACTGTTTTTT	CASKTTSSTNEKLFF
-	few	TRBJ1-2	TRBV19	TGTGCCAGTAGTATATGGGGGGCCTCTAACTATGGCTACACCTTC	CASSIWGASNYGYTF
-	-	TRBJ1-1	TRBV7-9	TGTGCCAGCAGCGGAACAGGTTACACTGAAGCTTTCTTT	CASSGTGYTEAFF
-	-	TRBJ1-1	TRBV14	TGTGCCAGCAGCTGGGCGCCGAACACTGAAGCTTTCTTT	CASSWAPNTEAFF
-	-	TRBJ1-2	TRBV7-8	TGTGCCAGCAGCTTGCGGGGGTTAGCTAACTATGGCTACACCTTC	CASSLRGLANYGYTF
-	few	TRBJ1-2	TRBV6-1	TGTGCCAGCAATCCAAGTAACTATGGCTACACCTTC	CASNPSNYGYTF
-	-	TRBJ2-2	TRBV5-1	TGCGCCAGCAGCTTGGGCCCAGTCAGGACCGGGGAGCTGTTTTTT	CASSLGPVRTGELFF
-	-	TRBJ1-1	TRBV30	TGTGCCTGGAGTGTACAAGTAAACACTGAAGCTTTCTTT	CAWSVQVNTEAFF
TRBD1	-	TRBJ2-7	TRBV6-1	TGTGCCAGCAGTGAAGTATACAGGGGTTACGAGCAGTACTTC	CASSEVYRGYEQYF
TRBD1	-	TRBJ1-1	TRBV7-8	TGTGCCAGCAGAGCCGGGACAGGGTTAGCTTTCTTT	CASRAGTGLAFF
TRBD1	-	TRBJ2-5	TRBV10-3	TGTGCCATCAGTGATCCATCCCGGACAGGGCCCCAAGAGGCCCAGTACTTC	CAISDPSRTGPQEAQYF
-	-	TRBJ2-3	TRBV4-3	TGCGCCAGCAGCCAAAGGCAGTCTACAGATACGCAGTATTTT	CASSQRQSTDTQYF
-	-	TRBJ1-5	TRBV13	TGTGCCAGCAGCTTACAGGGGTCGCATCAGCCCCAGCATTTT	CASSLQGSHQPQHF
-	-	TRBJ2-7	TRBV7-9	TGTGCCAGCAGCTTCCCAGCCGCAACCTACGAGCAGTACTTC	CASSFPAATYEQYF
-	-	TRBJ2-7	TRBV7-7	TGTGCCAGCAGCTTAGGGGTGGGACGGCTTTACGAGCAGTACTTC	CASSLGVGRLYEQYF
TRBD2	-	TRBJ2-2	TRBV11-3	TGTGCCAGCAGCTTAGACGGGGGGATCCACACCGGGGAGCTGTTTTTT	CASSLDGGIHTGELFF
TRBD2	few	TRBJ2-7	TRBV28	TGTGCCAGCCGTTTCCAGGGGACTAGCGGTACCTACGAGCAGTACTTC	CASRFQGTSGTYEQYF
-	-	TRBJ2-5	TRBV5-1	TGCGCCAGCAGCTTGAGACTCCCGCCGGAGACCCAGTACTTC	CASSLRLPPETQYF
TRBD1	-	TRBJ2-7	TRBV28	TGTGCCAGCAGTTTGGGTGTGCGGGACAGGGGGTACGAGCAGTACTTC	CASSLGVRDRGYEQYF
-	-	TRBJ1-2	TRBV19	TGTGCCAGTAGTATCGACGTAGGGATCGGCTACACCTTC	CASSIDVGIGYTF
TRBD1	-	TRBJ2-7	TRBV9	TGTGCCAGCAGCGCAGCCGGACAGGGAGCCTATTCCTACGAGCAGTACTTC	CASSAAGQGAYSYEQYF
-	-	TRBJ1-1	TRBV28	TGTGCCAGCAGTCCCGGGGGGACCTTGAACACTGAAGCTTTCTTT	CASSPGGTLNTEAFF
-	once	TRBJ2-3	TRBV5-1	TGCGCCAGCAGCTCTGGGGGCCCCACAGATACGCAGTATTTT	CASSSGGPTDTQYF
-	-	TRBJ2-7	TRBV7-6	TGTGCCAGCAGCCCCGTCGGCCAGGTCTACGAGCAGTACTTC	CASSPVGQVYEQYF
TRBD1	-	TRBJ2-6	TRBV5-1	TGCGCCAGCAGCTTGAGGGACAGCCCCCTCTCTGGGGCCAACGTCCTGACTTTC	CASSLRDSPLSGANVLTF
-	-	TRBJ1-1	TRBV19	TGTGCCAGTAGTTCTAGGACAGATAGGACTGAAGCTTTCTTT	CASSSRTDRTEAFF
TRBD1	-	TRBJ1-1	TRBV28	TGTGCCAGCACCCGTGCCCGGACAGGGGTGAGTTCCGGTGAAGCTTTCTTT	CASTRARTGVSSGEAFF
TRBD2	-	TRBJ2-2	TRBV7-8	TGTGCCAGCAGCTTCACAATAGGTGCGCGGGAGGGCCGAAACACCGGGGAGCTGTTTTTT	CASSFTIGAREGRNTGELFF
-	-	TRBJ2-7	TRBV10-3	TGTGCCATCAGTGATGGGGATTTCTACGAGCAGTACTTC	CAISDGDFYEQYF
-	-	TRBJ2-1	TRBV6-1	TGTGCCAGCAGTCGAGGGAACTACAATGAGCAGTTCTTC	CASSRGNYNEQFF
-	-	TRBJ2-2	TRBV5-1	TGCGCCAGCAGCTTGTTACAGGGCGCATCCACCGGGGAGCTGTTTTTT	CASSLLQGASTGELFF
-	once	TRBJ1-2	TRBV7-9	TGTGCCAGCAGCTTGGTGAATACGTATGGCTACACCTTC	CASSLVNTYGYTF
TRBD2	-	TRBJ2-1	TRBV29-1	TGCAGCGTCCTTCCCGGACTAGCGGGAGGGGATGAGCAGTTCTTC	CSVLPGLAGGDEQFF
TRBD2	once	TRBJ2-3	TRBV9	TGTGCCAGCAGCGAGATTAGCGGGACCAGCACAGATACGCAGTATTTT	CASSEISGTSTDTQYF
TRBD1	once	TRBJ2-5	TRBV5-8	TGTGCCAGCAGCTTAAGGGGGCTGGGACAAGAGACCCAGTACTTC	CASSLRGLGQETQYF
-	-	TRBJ1-4	TRBV6-1	TGTGCCAGCAGTGGAGACAGGCGACGAGGGGATAATGAAAAACTGTTTTTT	CASSGDRRRGDNEKLFF
-	-	TRBJ1-4	TRBV9	TGTGCCAGCTCCCTGTCCGTAGGGGCTGAAAAACTGTTTTTT	CASSLSVGAEKLFF
-	-	TRBJ1-1	TRBV6-1	TGTGCCAGCAGCCCACAGAGGCAGAACACTGAAGCTTTCTTT	CASSPQRQNTEAFF
-	-	TRBJ1-1	TRBV27	TGTGCCAGCACCACGGTTTCGAGCACTGAAGCTTTCTTT	CASTTVSSTEAFF
TRBD1	-	TRBJ2-1	TRBV5-1	TGCGCCAGCAGCCCTAATCCAGGACAGGGGGTTTCCAATGAGCAGTTCTTC	CASSPNPGQGVSNEQFF
-	-	TRBJ2-3	TRBV7-6	TGTGCCAGCAGCTTAGCGGGGCCTGGCACAGATACGCAGTATTTT	CASSLAGPGTDTQYF
TRBD1	-	TRBJ2-5	TRBV5-4	TGTGCCAGCAGCTTGGGGCAGGGGGATGGGGAGACCCAGTACTTC	CASSLGQGDGETQYF
-	-	TRBJ1-5	TRBV6-5	TGTGCCAGCAGCATTGGGACGGGGAATCAGCCCCAGCATTTT	CASSIGTGNQPQHF
TRBD2	-	TRBJ2-3	TRBV5-4	TGTGCCAGCAGCCCCGCCCGTATTCTAGCGGCAAGCACAGATACGCAGTATTTT	CASSPARILAASTDTQYF
-	-	TRBJ1-1	TRBV25-1	TGTGCCAGCAGTGACCTGAACCTGAACACTGAAGCTTTCTTT	CASSDLNLNTEAFF
TRBD1	-	TRBJ1-1	TRBV19	TGTGCCACCGTTTTCGACGGCGGAAGGGGGCAAGCTTTCTTT	CATVFDGGRGQAFF
-	-	TRBJ2-5	TRBV27	TGTGCCAGCAGTCTAGGAATACAAGAGACCCAGTACTTC	CASSLGIQETQYF
-	-	TRBJ2-3	TRBV7-2	TGTGCCAGCAGCCCAGGCACACGGGGGAGCACAGATACGCAGTATTTT	CASSPGTRGSTDTQYF
-	-	TRBJ2-3	TRBV28	TGTGCCAGCCGTGGGGGAGGTAGCACAGATACGCAGTATTTT	CASRGGGSTDTQYF
-	-	TRBJ1-2	TRBV7-8	TGTGCCAGCAGCTTAGCATTCTATGGCTACACCTTC	CASSLAFYGYTF
-	-	TRBJ2-7	TRBV9	TGTGCCAGCAGCCCCAAGGCCCTGGGGGGAGCGGAGCAGTACTTC	CASSPKALGGAEQYF
TRBD2	-	TRBJ2-1	TRBV27	TGTGCCAGCAGCCCAGGACTAGCGGATTACAATGAGCAGTTCTTC	CASSPGLADYNEQFF